The 6 T cell receptor beta chains below all came from one sample that was sequenced in a study of blood T cell repertoires in COVID-19. Using immunoSEQ multiplex PCR, the repertoire was profiled, and TCRdb retains in-frame clones only, with some absent. The sample includes roughly 200,000 clones, over 75% of them seen just once. The sequencing sample was made of peripheral blood. Receptors were obtained from a man aged 45 to 65 who had recovered from COVID-19.

The chain uses TRBV19 and TRBJ2-4; TRBD2 aligns across 9 bases. V lost 10 bases, J lost 8 bases, and 6 bases stayed unmatched. From germline, CDR1 is LNHDA and CDR2 SQIVND (reference sequence). The CDR3 loop spans 12 amino acids. This CDR3 is CATMEREDIQYF. CDR3 nucleotides: TGTGCCACCATGGAGCGGGAGGACATTCAGTACTTC.

The J gene is TRBJ2-3, the V gene TRBV19; the match to TRBD2 covers 11 bases. CDR3 length: 16 residues. The germline V gene has CDR1 LNHDA and CDR2 SQIVND (reference sequence). Losses at the gene ends were 3 bases for V and 8 bases for J; bases not matched to a gene: 10. CDR3 DNA: TGTGCCAGTAGTATCTTTAGCGGGAGGGCTCACGGTACGCAGTATTTT. Protein product: CASSIFSGRAHGTQYF.

The J gene is TRBJ1-4, the V gene TRBV2; D call uncertain. The germline V and J ends were trimmed by 6 bases and 8 bases, with 10 bases remaining between them. Germline CDR1 SNHLY, CDR2 FYNNEI. CDR3 size: 12 residues. The CDR3 DNA follows: TGTGCCAGCAGGGGAGATAGAGAAAAACTGTTTTTT. Protein: CASRGDREKLFF.

This chain uses TRBV7-3 with TRBJ2-3, with 9 bases matching TRBD2. The CDR3 has 15 amino acids. V was pared by 5 bases and J by 1 base, with 4 bases of the junction left unmatched. Per the germline V gene, CDR1 is SGHTA and CDR2 is FQGTGA. The CDR3 loop is CASSARTSGTDTQYF. CDR3 nucleotides: TGTGCCAGCAGCGCGAGGACTAGCGGCACAGATACGCAGTATTTT.

This clone was seen a handful of times. The V gene is TRBV10-3, the J gene TRBJ2-7; 7 bases are a match to TRBD1. V lost 5 bases to trimming and J lost 2 bases; unmatched junction nucleotides: 9. The germline CDR1 and CDR2 sequences are ENHRY and SYGVKD. The CDR3 consists of 15 residues. CDR3 sequence: CAISSGGDRPYEQYF. CDR3 coding DNA: TGTGCCATCAGTAGCGGTGGGGACAGACCCTACGAGCAGTACTTC.

The J gene is TRBJ2-2, the V gene TRBV19, with D hard to call. The CDR3 sequence is 14 residues long. V was clipped by 3 bases and J by 2 bases, with 7 bases between them. From germline, CDR1 is LNHDA and CDR2 SQIVND (reference sequence). CDR3 protein: CASSIGPNTGELFF. The CDR3 DNA reads TGTGCCAGTAGTATCGGTCCAAACACCGGGGAGCTGTTTTTT.